The TCR beta chain described here comes from a study of Graves' ophthalmopathy and Graves' hyperthyroidism. The sequenced template was RNA, covering the TCR beta CDR3 region. HTBI primers were employed in first-round RT-PCR, then a second-round multiplex PCR followed. TCRdb processed the multiplex PCR reads anew with MiXCR; each CDR3 protein has one entry. In the table there are 660,000 or so distinct CDR3 sequences, 35% to 50% of which are singletons. The CDR3 runs to 16 residues. Unmatched junction bases numbered 6, after V lost 3 bases and J lost 8 bases. CDR1 and CDR2 (germline): ENHRY, SYGVKD. The evidence that diagnosis relied on was clinical symptoms, serum thyroxine, TRAb, thyroid ultrasound and orbital computed tomography.

The chain employs TRBV10-3 and TRBJ1-6, with 11 positions matching TRBD1. The origin of this receptor is an adult man with Graves' ophthalmopathy. The sequenced material came from peripheral blood. The CDR3 sequence: CAISEIPGQGDSPLHF. The CDR3 region has the DNA TGTGCCATCAGTGAAATTCCGGGACAGGGGGATTCACCCCTCCACTTT.